This is a list of T cell receptor beta chains from one sample in a study of CD8+ T cells in alopecia areata. Some clones are missing from TCRdb's copy, which holds only in-frame ones; the method was immunoSEQ multiplex PCR. This sample carries some 110,000 clones, about 61% of them seen once, and the ten largest clones take approximately 2.8%. The sequenced sample was CD4+ T cells sorted from blood. The receptors shown here come from a human donor in good health. Both conserved end residues are part of each CDR3. The D gene is left open where the match is weak. Rows give clone size only sometimes, using once, few, many, or a class for an expanded clone.

>.|TRBV11-2|TRBJ2-3|TRBD1
CASNKGAELGADTQYF
>.|TRBV29-1|TRBJ1-2|.
CSVEDLGRDGYTF
>few|TRBV5-4|TRBJ2-5|.
CASSSGAGSETQYF
>few|TRBV7-2|TRBJ2-5|.
CASNLRGGPGETQYF
>.|TRBV11-2|TRBJ2-3|TRBD1
CASSQTGTGIGDTQYF
>.|TRBV29-1|TRBJ2-1|TRBD1
CSGGQGTTNEQFF
>.|TRBV2|TRBJ1-1|.
CASWRGGSTEAFF
>few|TRBV11-2|TRBJ2-5|TRBD1
CASSRGRGETQYF
>few|TRBV4-1|TRBJ2-7|.
CASSQGHGVGYEQYF
>.|TRBV6-1|TRBJ1-1|.
CASSEVSGSGVEAFF
>.|TRBV7-8|TRBJ1-2|.
CASSLATESYGYTF
>.|TRBV28|TRBJ2-3|.
CASRSQGGGTDTQYF
>.|TRBV7-9|TRBJ1-1|.
CASSLRAGSAEAFF
>.|TRBV29-1|TRBJ1-4|TRBD1
CSVATGREKLFF
>.|TRBV5-6|TRBJ1-4|TRBD1
CASTAGTGGNNEKLFF
>once|TRBV5-4|TRBJ2-5|TRBD2
CASSLGLAETQYF
>.|TRBV14|TRBJ2-3|TRBD2
CASSQDASGVLDTQYF
>.|TRBV7-2|TRBJ2-3|TRBD2
CASSPPSGALGSTQYF
>.|TRBV4-1|TRBJ2-2|TRBD2
CASSQRLAGDLLDTGELFF
>.|TRBV29-1|TRBJ1-2|.
CSVEDSYYGYTF
>.|TRBV9|TRBJ2-3|TRBD2
CASSVGLAGGIDTQYF
>.|TRBV5-1|TRBJ2-7|TRBD2
CASSLAGGSEQYF
>few|TRBV9|TRBJ1-1|.
CASSVIDRNTEAFF
>once|TRBV6-6|TRBJ1-5|TRBD1
CASSYDRAQPQHF
>.|TRBV27|TRBJ1-2|.
CASSSLKARVGYGYTF
>few|TRBV7-9|TRBJ2-3|.
CASSTGETRGTDTQYF
>.|TRBV30|TRBJ2-3|TRBD2
CAWSVRGGARDTQYF
>once|TRBV5-1|TRBJ2-1|TRBD1
CASRQGQRVEQFF
>.|TRBV7-2|TRBJ2-3|.
CASSSEASATDTQYF
>once|TRBV6-5|TRBJ1-4|.
CASRGTPNEKLFF
>.|TRBV30|TRBJ2-1|.
CAWSVSGSSYNEQFF
>few|TRBV29-1|TRBJ1-2|.
CSSEGGMGHGYTF
>.|TRBV30|TRBJ1-2|TRBD1
CAWGTGGLYGYTF
>.|TRBV27|TRBJ1-1|TRBD1
CASSLSYRGSEAFF
>.|TRBV29-1|TRBJ1-2|.
CSVEAGGGGNGYTF
>.|TRBV5-1|TRBJ2-5|.
CASSSGHRQETQYF
>.|TRBV30|TRBJ2-1|TRBD2
CAGRTSGRHNEQFF
>.|TRBV29-1|TRBJ1-2|TRBD1
CSVALGQGYGYTF
>.|TRBV5-4|TRBJ2-1|TRBD2
CASSLVSGGGNEQFF
>.|TRBV7-2|TRBJ2-7|TRBD1
CASSLRGQGIDEQYF
>.|TRBV11-2|TRBJ2-5|.
CASSFRDKPQETQYF
>.|TRBV7-9|TRBJ2-5|TRBD2
CASSQGLGETQYF
>.|TRBV19|TRBJ2-1|TRBD2
CASSIASGGTRANEQFF
>.|TRBV6-5|TRBJ2-6|.
CASSYGGSSGANVLTF
>few|TRBV30|TRBJ1-3|.
CAWGANSGNTIYF
>few|TRBV4-1|TRBJ1-1|TRBD1
CASSSPYRGNTEAFF
>.|TRBV6-5|TRBJ2-5|.
CASGGQPQETQYF
>.|TRBV2|TRBJ2-1|.
CASEGQNEQFF
>.|TRBV4-1|TRBJ1-3|.
CASSIIGPGNTIYF
>.|TRBV29-1|TRBJ1-2|TRBD1
CSAGQGELYGYTF
>once|TRBV29-1|TRBJ2-2|TRBD1
CSVGDRELANTGELFF